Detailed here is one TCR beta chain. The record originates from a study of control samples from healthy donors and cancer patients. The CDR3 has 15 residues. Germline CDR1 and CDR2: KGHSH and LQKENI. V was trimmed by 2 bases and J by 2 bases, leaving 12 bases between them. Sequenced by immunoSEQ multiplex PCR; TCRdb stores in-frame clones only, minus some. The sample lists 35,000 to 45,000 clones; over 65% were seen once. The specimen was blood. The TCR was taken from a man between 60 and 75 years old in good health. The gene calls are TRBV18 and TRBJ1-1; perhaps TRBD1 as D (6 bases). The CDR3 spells CASSPSAGANTEAFF. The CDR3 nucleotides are TGTGCCAGCTCACCATCAGCAGGGGCTAACACTGAAGCTTTCTTT.